This paragraph covers one TCR beta chain sequence. Its specificity is not known. PCR amplification relied on 60 Vbeta primers (plus 13 Jbeta primers). The repertoire was sequenced with immunoSEQ multiplex PCR; TCRdb's copy has only in-frame clones and lacks some. The sample yields roughly 100,000 clones, approximately 14% seen once. These data originate in a study of cytomegalovirus exposure and HLA in healthy donors. General observations from the study: In a later analysis, across HLA loci, associated TCR counts were highest for DRB1, lowest for HLA-C.

The CDR3 is 13 amino acids. V dropped 3 bases and J dropped 3 bases, with 8 bases sitting between them. In germline, CDR1 is SQVTM, CDR2 ANQGSEA. What was sequenced was PBMCs. The rearrangement links TRBV29-1 to TRBJ2-2; D perhaps matches TRBD1 (6 bases). The TCR sequence derives from a female donor in good health and CMV-seronegative. CDR3 sequence: CSVDTGYTGELFF. Here the CDR3 DNA reads TGCAGCGTTGATACAGGGTACACCGGGGAGCTGTTTTTT.